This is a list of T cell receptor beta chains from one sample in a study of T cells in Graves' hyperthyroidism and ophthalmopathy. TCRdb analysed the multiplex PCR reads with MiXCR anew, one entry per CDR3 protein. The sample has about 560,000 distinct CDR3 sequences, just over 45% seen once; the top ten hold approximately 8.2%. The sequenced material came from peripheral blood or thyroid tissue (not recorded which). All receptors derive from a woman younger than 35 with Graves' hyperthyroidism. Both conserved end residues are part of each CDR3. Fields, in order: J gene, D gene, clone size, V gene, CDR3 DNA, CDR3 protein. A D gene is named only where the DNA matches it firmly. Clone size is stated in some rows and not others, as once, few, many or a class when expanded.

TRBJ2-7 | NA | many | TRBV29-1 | TGCAGCGTTGAGGCAGGGGGGTCCTACGAGCAGTACTTC | CSVEAGGSYEQYF
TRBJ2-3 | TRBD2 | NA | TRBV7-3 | TGTGCCAGCAGCCGGCCTAGCGGGCTCACAGATACGCAGTATTTT | CASSRPSGLTDTQYF
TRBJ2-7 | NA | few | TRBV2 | TGTGCCAGCAGTGACGTCGGACAGTACGGGGAGCAGTACTTC | CASSDVGQYGEQYF
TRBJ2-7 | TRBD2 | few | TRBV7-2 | TGTGCCAGCAGCCAACCTGGGACTAGCATCTCCTACGAGCAGTACTTC | CASSQPGTSISYEQYF
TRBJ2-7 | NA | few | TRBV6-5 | TGTGCCAGCAGAGGGGTCTCCGAGCAGTACTTC | CASRGVSEQYF
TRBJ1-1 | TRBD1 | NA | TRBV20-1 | TGCAGTGCCGGACCCGGGACAGGGGGCCGCAAGGATTCTGAAGCTTTCTTT | CSAGPGTGGRKDSEAFF
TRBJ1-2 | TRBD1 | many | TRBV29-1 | TGCAGCGTTGAAGATCTTCGACAGGGGGACGGCTACACCTTC | CSVEDLRQGDGYTF
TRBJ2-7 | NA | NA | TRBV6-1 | TGTGCCAGCACACAGTACTGCGAGCAGTACTTC | CASTQYCEQYF
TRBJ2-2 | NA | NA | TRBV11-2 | TGTGCCAGCAGCGAGGGCTTCGGGACCGGGGAGCTGTTTTTT | CASSEGFGTGELFF
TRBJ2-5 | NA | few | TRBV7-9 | TGTGCCAGCAGCTGGGAGTTTCGAGAGACCCAGTACTTC | CASSWEFRETQYF